A selection of T cell receptor beta chains follows, all from one sample in a study of cytomegalovirus exposure and HLA in healthy donors. Clones were read by immunoSEQ multiplex PCR, and TCRdb kept only the in-frame ones, dropping some. The sample has 130,000 or so clones; 70% to 85% are singletons. The specimen was PBMCs. All receptors derive from a woman between 18 and 30 years old in good health and CMV-seropositive. Both conserved end residues are part of each CDR3. The order of the fields is CDR3 protein, CDR3 DNA, clone size, D gene, J gene, V gene. The D gene is left open where the match is weak. Clone size is given for some rows only: seen once, a few or many times, or a class if the clone is expanded.

CDR3 protein: CAWSSRGFGGAYNEQFF
CDR3 DNA: TGTGCCTGGAGTTCCCGAGGTTTTGGGGGGGCCTACAATGAGCAGTTCTTC
clone size: .
D gene: TRBD2
J gene: TRBJ2-1
V gene: TRBV30

CDR3 protein: CASSLGQLYEQYF
CDR3 DNA: TGTGCCAGCAGCTTAGGACAGCTTTACGAGCAGTACTTC
clone size: .
D gene: .
J gene: TRBJ2-7
V gene: TRBV11-2

CDR3 protein: CASSLVGETNEKLFF
CDR3 DNA: TGCGCCAGCAGCTTGGTAGGGGAAACTAATGAAAAACTGTTTTTT
clone size: once
D gene: .
J gene: TRBJ1-4
V gene: TRBV5-1

CDR3 protein: CASPGGTGNTEAFF
CDR3 DNA: TGTGCCAGCCCTGGGGGGACGGGGAACACTGAAGCTTTCTTT
clone size: .
D gene: .
J gene: TRBJ1-1
V gene: TRBV6-1

CDR3 protein: CASSGRGANTDTQYF
CDR3 DNA: TGTGCCAGCAGCGGTCGGGGGGCGAACACAGATACGCAGTATTTT
clone size: .
D gene: .
J gene: TRBJ2-3
V gene: TRBV9

CDR3 protein: CASTGDYGYTF
CDR3 DNA: TGCGCAAGCACCGGGGACTATGGCTACACCTTC
clone size: .
D gene: .
J gene: TRBJ1-2
V gene: TRBV5-1

CDR3 protein: CASSRTGENSPLHF
CDR3 DNA: TGTGCCAGCAGTCGGACAGGGGAAAATTCACCCCTCCACTTT
clone size: .
D gene: TRBD1
J gene: TRBJ1-6
V gene: TRBV6-1

CDR3 protein: CASSPHEAERSTDTQYF
CDR3 DNA: TGTGCCAGCAGCCCCCATGAGGCGGAACGTAGCACAGATACGCAGTATTTT
clone size: .
D gene: .
J gene: TRBJ2-3
V gene: TRBV9

CDR3 protein: CASSLAEGGGVGDTQYF
CDR3 DNA: TGCGCCAGCAGCTTGGCCGAAGGCGGGGGGGTTGGAGATACGCAGTATTTT
clone size: .
D gene: TRBD2
J gene: TRBJ2-3
V gene: TRBV5-1

CDR3 protein: CASRVYSTSTDTQYF
CDR3 DNA: TGTGCCAGTCGAGTCTACTCCACTAGCACAGATACGCAGTATTTT
clone size: .
D gene: .
J gene: TRBJ2-3
V gene: TRBV19

CDR3 protein: CATAKGGTDTQYF
CDR3 DNA: TGTGCCACCGCGAAGGGGGGCACAGATACGCAGTATTTT
clone size: .
D gene: .
J gene: TRBJ2-3
V gene: TRBV28

CDR3 protein: CASSEQGAEYGYTF
CDR3 DNA: TGTGCCAGCAGTGAACAGGGGGCTGAGTATGGCTACACCTTC
clone size: .
D gene: TRBD1
J gene: TRBJ1-2
V gene: TRBV2

CDR3 protein: CASSMGRSSYEQYF
CDR3 DNA: TGTGCCAGCAGCATGGGCCGGAGCTCCTACGAGCAGTACTTC
clone size: few
D gene: .
J gene: TRBJ2-7
V gene: TRBV5-4

CDR3 protein: CASSYSGGGYEQYF
CDR3 DNA: TGTGCCAGCAGTTATAGCGGGGGGGGCTACGAGCAGTACTTC
clone size: .
D gene: TRBD2
J gene: TRBJ2-7
V gene: TRBV6-5

CDR3 protein: CASSPPGQGNTIYF
CDR3 DNA: TGTGCCAGCAGCCCTCCGGGACAAGGAAACACCATATATTTT
clone size: once
D gene: .
J gene: TRBJ1-3
V gene: TRBV5-4

CDR3 protein: CASSYSKGEAFF
CDR3 DNA: TGTGCCAGCAGTTACTCGAAGGGGGAAGCTTTCTTT
clone size: .
D gene: .
J gene: TRBJ1-1
V gene: TRBV6-5

CDR3 protein: CASSAGGLYEQYF
CDR3 DNA: TGTGCCAGCAGCGCGGGGGGCCTCTACGAGCAGTACTTC
clone size: once
D gene: .
J gene: TRBJ2-7
V gene: TRBV9

CDR3 protein: CAISASQANTIYF
CDR3 DNA: TGTGCCATCAGTGCGTCCCAGGCGAACACCATATATTTT
clone size: .
D gene: .
J gene: TRBJ1-3
V gene: TRBV10-3

CDR3 protein: CASPLGVGTEAFF
CDR3 DNA: TGTGCCAGCCCTCTGGGAGTTGGGACTGAAGCTTTCTTT
clone size: .
D gene: .
J gene: TRBJ1-1
V gene: TRBV6-1

CDR3 protein: CASSAQGPITTQYF
CDR3 DNA: TGTGCCAGCAGCGCCCAGGGGCCGATTACGACCCAGTACTTC
clone size: .
D gene: .
J gene: TRBJ2-5
V gene: TRBV13

CDR3 protein: CASSSNRGRYEQYF
CDR3 DNA: TGTGCCAGCAGCAGCAACAGGGGGCGATACGAGCAGTACTTC
clone size: .
D gene: TRBD1
J gene: TRBJ2-7
V gene: TRBV13

CDR3 protein: CASGTGSLAKNIQYF
CDR3 DNA: TGTGCCAGCGGTACAGGGTCCCTAGCCAAAAACATTCAGTACTTC
clone size: .
D gene: .
J gene: TRBJ2-4
V gene: TRBV6-5

CDR3 protein: CASSPATGNTGELFF
CDR3 DNA: TGCGCCAGCAGCCCCGCGACAGGGAACACCGGGGAGCTGTTTTTT
clone size: .
D gene: .
J gene: TRBJ2-2
V gene: TRBV4-1

CDR3 protein: CASSPARSGGDFREQYF
CDR3 DNA: TGCGCCAGCAGCCCAGCTAGAAGCGGGGGGGACTTTAGGGAGCAGTACTTC
clone size: .
D gene: TRBD2
J gene: TRBJ2-7
V gene: TRBV5-1

CDR3 protein: CASSSGLHGELFF
CDR3 DNA: TGTGCCAGCAGTTCCGGGTTACACGGGGAGCTGTTTTTT
clone size: .
D gene: .
J gene: TRBJ2-2
V gene: TRBV28

CDR3 protein: CASSWGDGRVQPQHF
CDR3 DNA: TGTGCCAGCAGTTGGGGGGATGGGCGGGTTCAGCCCCAGCATTTT
clone size: .
D gene: .
J gene: TRBJ1-5
V gene: TRBV27

CDR3 protein: CASSVETGVRGYGYTF
CDR3 DNA: TGTGCCAGCAGCGTCGAGACAGGGGTTAGGGGCTATGGCTACACCTTC
clone size: .
D gene: TRBD1
J gene: TRBJ1-2
V gene: TRBV9

CDR3 protein: CASSLGTGNYEQYF
CDR3 DNA: TGCGCCAGCAGCTTGGGGACAGGGAACTACGAGCAGTACTTC
clone size: .
D gene: TRBD1
J gene: TRBJ2-7
V gene: TRBV5-1

CDR3 protein: CASSPLDRSYEQYF
CDR3 DNA: TGTGCCAGCAGTCCCTTGGACAGATCCTACGAGCAGTACTTC
clone size: .
D gene: .
J gene: TRBJ2-7
V gene: TRBV6-6

CDR3 protein: CASGFPGQGLRDTEAFF
CDR3 DNA: TGTGCCAGCGGGTTCCCGGGACAGGGGTTGAGGGACACTGAAGCTTTCTTT
clone size: .
D gene: TRBD1
J gene: TRBJ1-1
V gene: TRBV2

CDR3 protein: CASSWGTSGGPSSYEQYF
CDR3 DNA: TGCGCCAGCAGCTGGGGGACTAGCGGGGGGCCTAGCTCCTACGAGCAGTACTTC
clone size: .
D gene: TRBD2
J gene: TRBJ2-7
V gene: TRBV5-1

CDR3 protein: CASSYRTGEEGYTF
CDR3 DNA: TGTGCCAGCAGTTATAGGACAGGGGAAGAAGGCTACACCTTC
clone size: .
D gene: TRBD1
J gene: TRBJ1-2
V gene: TRBV6-5

CDR3 protein: CASSPGQSTDTQYF
CDR3 DNA: TGTGCCAGCAGCCCGGGACAGAGCACAGATACGCAGTATTTT
clone size: .
D gene: TRBD1
J gene: TRBJ2-3
V gene: TRBV9

CDR3 protein: CASSVSGTDYGYTF
CDR3 DNA: TGTGCCAGCAGCGTCTCCGGGACAGACTATGGCTACACCTTC
clone size: .
D gene: TRBD1
J gene: TRBJ1-2
V gene: TRBV5-4

CDR3 protein: CASSEGFSAPQETQYF
CDR3 DNA: TGTGCCAGCAGTGAAGGCTTTAGTGCCCCCCAAGAGACCCAGTACTTC
clone size: .
D gene: .
J gene: TRBJ2-5
V gene: TRBV6-1

CDR3 protein: CSVETGTNYGYTF
CDR3 DNA: TGCAGCGTTGAAACAGGGACTAACTATGGCTACACCTTC
clone size: .
D gene: .
J gene: TRBJ1-2
V gene: TRBV29-1

CDR3 protein: CASSSLASSGETQYF
CDR3 DNA: TGTGCCAGCAGTTCTTTAGCGTCCAGTGGGGAGACCCAGTACTTC
clone size: .
D gene: .
J gene: TRBJ2-5
V gene: TRBV27

CDR3 protein: CASNREGPNQPQHF
CDR3 DNA: TGTGCCAGCAACAGGGAAGGGCCTAATCAGCCCCAGCATTTT
clone size: few
D gene: .
J gene: TRBJ1-5
V gene: TRBV6-5

CDR3 protein: CASSALLGDTQYF
CDR3 DNA: TGTGCCAGCAGTGCCCTGCTCGGGGATACGCAGTATTTT
clone size: few
D gene: .
J gene: TRBJ2-3
V gene: TRBV27